This T cell receptor beta chain was sequenced for a study of T cells after yellow fever vaccination. Overall study context: Fractions of limited cellularity were prepared by means of SMART-Seq v4 Ultra Low Input.

With regard to this clonotype: What it binds is unknown.

TCRdb itself ran the 5' RACE reads through MiXCR, one entry per CDR3 protein. The sample shows about 310,000 distinct CDR3 sequences, around 4% of them seen only once. Germline V gene lookup returns CDR1 LNHDA and CDR2 SQIVND (reference sequence). The CDR3 length is 14 residues. Trimming stripped 7 bases from V and 5 bases from J, with 14 bases between. Regarding the study as a whole: Shared CD4/CD8 clonotypes were a small share, likely from convergent recombination. The booster saw the reappearance of most primary-vaccination clones (approximately 96% CD4, about 90% CD8).

This material consisted of PBMCs, taken on the day of the yellow fever booster vaccination. This chain joins TRBV19 and TRBJ2-2; D is unresolved. This sequence originates from a man between 18 and 35 years old who received the YFV17D yellow fever vaccine. The CDR3 DNA sequence: TGTGCCAGTAAGCCCCGCCAGTTAACCGGGGAGCTGTTTTTT. The encoded protein is CASKPRQLTGELFF.